This T cell receptor beta chain was observed in a study of T cells in Graves' hyperthyroidism and ophthalmopathy. The CDR3 loop spans 14 amino acids. Trimming pared 3 bases from V and 5 bases from J, leaving 14 bases between. CDR1 is MDHEN, CDR2 SYDVKM, per germline. The study based diagnoses on clinical symptoms, serum thyroxine and TRAb, thyroid ultrasound and orbital computed tomography. The PBMCs were sourced from fresh peripheral blood (around 10 ml). This clonotype was seen many times. Template material for amplifying TCR beta CDR3 regions consisted of RNA transcripts. First-round RT-PCR of the TCR CDR3 relied on the HTBI primer set. MiXCR was run by TCRdb on the multiplex PCR reads, yielding one entry per CDR3 protein. The sample includes 530,000 or so distinct CDR3 sequences, less than 25% of them seen just once.

Sequenced input: blood. The sequence was obtained from a woman aged 25 to 39 with Graves' ophthalmopathy. V gene TRBV28 combines with J gene TRBJ2-7; TRBD2 is a possible D gene (5 bases). CDR3 sequence reads: CASSLSRAFDEQYF. Written as DNA, the CDR3 is TGTGCCAGCAGTTTGTCGCGGGCTTTCGACGAGCAGTACTTC.